This T cell receptor beta chain was captured in a study of technical replicates of blood from several donors. The data were produced by immunoSEQ multiplex PCR, yet TCRdb's version contains in-frame clones alone and is incomplete. The data show some 71,000 clones, about 96% seen once. The V end lost 6 bases, the J end lost 1 base, and 15 bases lay between the germline ends. The CDR3 has 15 amino acids. Germline V lookup: CDR1 MNHEY, CDR2 SMNVEV (reference sequence). The sample comprised T cells isolated from PBMCs. This clonotype was obtained from a human donor in good health. The V call is TRBV27, the J call TRBJ1-2; D might be TRBD1 (6 bases). The CDR3 DNA is TGTGCCAGCAGCCCGAACCCAGGGGTTAACTATGGCTACACCTTC. Its translation is CASSPNPGVNYGYTF.